These 21 T cell receptor beta chains came from one sample sequenced in a study of cytomegalovirus exposure and HLA in healthy donors. Amplification used 60 Vbeta primers and 13 Jbeta primers. Here immunoSEQ multiplex PCR was the method, and the copy in TCRdb shows in-frame clones only, minus some. The sample includes over 95,000 clones, roughly three quarters of them seen just once. The sequencing sample was made of PBMCs. These TCRs come from a female donor in good health and CMV-seronegative.

V is TRBV6-6 and J is TRBJ1-6; 10 bases line up with TRBD1. CDR1 and CDR2 from the germline V gene are MNHNY and SVGAGI (reference sequence). With V trimmed by 6 bases and J by 8 bases, 10 bases remained unmatched. The CDR3 totals 16 residues. CDR3 DNA: TGTGCCAGCAGGATTACCCTGACAGGGGGCTATTCACCCCTCCACTTT. The encoded protein is CASRITLTGGYSPLHF.

The chain carries TRBV7-8 and TRBJ2-7; no firm D call. V gave up 5 bases and J gave up 4 bases, with 6 bases separating them. CDR1 is SGHVS, CDR2 FQNEAQ, per germline. This CDR3 has 11 residues. CDR3 protein: CASSPLYEQYF. The CDR3 nucleotides read TGTGCCAGCAGCCCACTTTACGAGCAGTACTTC.

The chain uses TRBV30 and TRBJ2-1, with 9 bases identical to TRBD1. Germline V lookup: CDR1 GTSNPN, CDR2 SVGIG (reference sequence). The CDR3 sequence is 14 residues long. The ends lost 3 bases at V and 4 bases at J; junction bases unmatched: 4. The CDR3, as DNA: TGTGCCTGGAGCGACAGGGGGTATTACAATGAGCAGTTCTTC. Translation gives CAWSDRGYYNEQFF.

The CDR3: CASSRDRAGPRSGANVLTF. In DNA form, the CDR3 reads TGTGCCAGCAGCCGCGACAGGGCCGGCCCCCGCTCTGGGGCCAACGTCCTGACTTTC. The chain employs TRBV7-9 and TRBJ2-6; 7 bases map to TRBD1. CDR3 length equals 19 residues. V was pared by 5 bases and J by 0 bases, with 13 bases of the junction left unmatched. Germline V lookup: CDR1 SEHNR, CDR2 FQNEAQ (reference sequence).

The chain recombines TRBV13 with TRBJ2-5, with 10 positions matching TRBD2. This CDR3 is 15 amino acids long. CDR1 and CDR2 from the germline V gene are PRHDT and FYEKMQ (reference sequence). V lost 5 bases, J lost 6 bases, and 9 bases stayed unmatched. For the CDR3, the DNA is TGTGCCAGCAGCCCCCAGCGGGGGGGCCCGAAGACCCAGTACTTC. It translates to CASSPQRGGPKTQYF.

This chain connects TRBV15 to TRBJ1-6; maybe TRBD1 (6 bases). Germline loops: CDR1 LNHNV, CDR2 YYDKDF (reference sequence). V lost 0 bases and J 7 bases, leaving 10 bases between the germline ends. This CDR3 is 15 amino acids long. In DNA, the CDR3 is TGTGCCACCAGCAGAGATAAGCAGGGGAATTCACCCCTCCACTTT. It specifies CATSRDKQGNSPLHF.

The chain combines TRBV5-1 with TRBJ2-2; no definite D call. The CDR3 spans 16 residues. Trimming removed 2 bases at V and 1 base at J, with 12 bases between. CDR1 is SGHRS, CDR2 YFSETQ, per germline. For the CDR3, the DNA is TGCGCCAGCAGCTTATTAGCCCCAAAGAACACCGGGGAGCTGTTTTTT. Translated: CASSLLAPKNTGELFF.

J is TRBJ1-3 and V is TRBV19; tentative D call: TRBD1 (6 bases). The CDR3 runs to 15 residues. Per germline, CDR1 LNHDA and CDR2 SQIVND (reference sequence). Trimming shortened V by 5 bases and J by 1 base, and 12 bases separated the two germline ends. The CDR3: CASSRGGSSGNTIYF. CDR3 sequence (DNA): TGTGCCAGTAGTCGGGGGGGCTCATCTGGAAACACCATATATTTT.

The rearrangement links TRBV5-4 to TRBJ2-7; a weak D match, TRBD2 (6 bases). The CDR3 contains 14 residues. Germline lookup yields CDR1 SGHNT and CDR2 YYREEE (reference sequence). V was clipped by 4 bases and J by 5 bases, with 16 bases between them. CDR3: CASSQRGGGHEQYF. The CDR3 DNA reads as TGTGCCAGCAGCCAACGGGGAGGCGGCCACGAGCAGTACTTC. Drawing the rest from reference TRBV5-4 and TRBJ2-7, the complete variable domain is ETGVTQSPTHLIKTRGQQVTLRCSSQSGHNTVSWYQQALGQGPQFIFQYYREEENGRGNFPPRFSGLQFPNYSSELNVNALELDDSALYLCASSQRGGGHEQYFGPGTRLTVT.

The chain recombines TRBV2 with TRBJ1-2; 9 nucleotides match TRBD1. Germline assignment: CDR1 SNHLY and CDR2 FYNNEI. The junction had 2 bases not matched to a gene; V was cut back by 8 bases and J by 4 bases. The length of the CDR3 is 12 residues. The CDR3 sequence is CASLGQGYGYTF. The CDR3 DNA sequence: TGTGCCAGCTTGGGACAGGGCTATGGCTACACCTTC.

This chain connects TRBV7-8 to TRBJ2-1; tentatively, D is TRBD1 (6 bases). The CDR3 length is 15 residues. V was trimmed by 5 bases and J by 1 base, leaving 12 bases between them. Per germline, CDR1 SGHVS and CDR2 FQNEAQ. CDR3 sequence: CASSLTGGSYNEQFF. CDR3 nucleotide sequence: TGTGCCAGCAGCCTGACAGGTGGTTCCTACAATGAGCAGTTCTTC.

This chain links TRBV2 with TRBJ1-1, with D perhaps matching TRBD1 (5 bases). Trimming pared 1 base from V and 7 bases from J, leaving 10 bases between. CDR1 and CDR2 from the germline V gene are SNHLY and FYNNEI. This CDR3 region has 13 residues. The CDR3 is CASSEERDGEAFF. CDR3 DNA: TGTGCCAGCAGTGAAGAGCGGGACGGTGAAGCTTTCTTT.

V and J are TRBV18 and TRBJ1-2; 7 nucleotides align to TRBD1. The CDR3 contains 14 residues. The J segment lost 3 bases and the V segment lost 3 bases, leaving 4 bases of the junction unmatched. CDR1 is KGHSH and CDR2 is LQKENI in the germline V gene. CDR3 region: CASSPEQGYYGYTF. CDR3 coding DNA: TGTGCCAGCTCACCTGAACAGGGGTACTATGGCTACACCTTC.

The rearrangement uses TRBV19 and TRBJ1-5; D gene ambiguous. The CDR3 has 14 residues. CDR1 is LNHDA, CDR2 SQIVND, per germline (reference sequence). Trimming stripped 10 bases from V and 6 bases from J, with 19 bases between. The CDR3 nucleotides are TGTGCCACCTCTTCTAGGCAGGCGGGTCAGCCCCAGCATTTT. Protein: CATSSRQAGQPQHF.

The genes are TRBV6-1 and TRBJ2-5, with a weak D call TRBD2 (6 bases). V dropped 0 bases and J dropped 5 bases, with 16 bases sitting between them. The CDR3 extends over 16 amino acids. Germline assignment: CDR1 MNHNS and CDR2 SASEGT. The CDR3 nucleotides read TGTGCCAGCAGTGAAGCGCCGGGACTTAGGAGGGAGACCCAGTACTTC. It encodes CASSEAPGLRRETQYF.

The table lists this clone with a count of one. The V and J genes are TRBV28 and TRBJ2-7; 8 positions match TRBD2. CDR1 MDHEN and CDR2 SYDVKM come from the germline V gene. The CDR3 totals 15 residues. V was pared by 3 bases and J by 3 bases, with 7 bases of the junction left unmatched. CDR3 sequence reads: CASSFRLAGSYEQYF. The CDR3 nucleotides are TGTGCCAGCAGTTTTCGGTTAGCGGGAAGCTACGAGCAGTACTTC.

The chain carries TRBV28 and TRBJ1-1; possible D gene TRBD1, 5 bases. The CDR3 length is 15 residues. Germline V gene lookup returns CDR1 MDHEN and CDR2 SYDVKM. V lost 7 bases and J 2 bases, leaving 17 bases between the germline ends. The CDR3 region is CASTLLVGGNTEAFF. The CDR3 region has the DNA TGTGCCAGCACCCTCCTGGTGGGGGGAAACACTGAAGCTTTCTTT.

The V and J genes are TRBV18 and TRBJ1-3; TRBD1 matches at 8 bases. Germline CDR1 is KGHSH and CDR2 is LQKENI. This CDR3 is 17 amino acids long. V lost 3 bases to trimming and J lost 2 bases; unmatched junction nucleotides: 9. CDR3 in amino acids: CASSPRTGGNPGNTIYF. CDR3 coding DNA: TGTGCCAGCTCACCTCGTACAGGGGGAAACCCTGGAAACACCATATATTTT.

V and J are TRBV19 and TRBJ1-1; TRBD1 agrees at 8 bases. V lost 7 bases, J lost 3 bases, and 7 bases stayed unmatched. This CDR3 region has 14 residues. Germline values: CDR1 LNHDA, CDR2 SQIVND (reference sequence). This chain's CDR3 is CASTRPDRDTEAFF. The DNA for the CDR3 is TGTGCCAGTACCCGCCCGGACAGGGACACTGAAGCTTTCTTT.

This clone is a singleton in its sample. This CDR3 is CASSLGWGDASPLHF. Here the CDR3 DNA reads TGTGCCAGCAGCTTAGGTTGGGGAGACGCCTCACCCCTCCACTTT. The chain employs TRBV7-9 and TRBJ1-6; D call uncertain. This CDR3 spans 15 amino acids. Germline values: CDR1 SEHNR, CDR2 FQNEAQ (reference sequence). Trimming removed 1 base from V and 10 bases from J, with 14 bases in between.

This clone occurred once. The genes are TRBV5-1 and TRBJ2-2; perhaps TRBD1 as D (5 bases). The length of the CDR3 is 16 residues. Germline CDR1 reads SGHRS; CDR2 reads YFSETQ. V was trimmed by 0 bases and J by 0 bases, leaving 9 bases between them. CDR3 nucleotide sequence: TGCGCCAGCAGCTTGGTGCCAGGGTCGAACACCGGGGAGCTGTTTTTT. It specifies CASSLVPGSNTGELFF.